Listed here is a single T cell receptor beta chain. This sample was included in a study of blood T cell repertoires in COVID-19. Looking at the study overall: The United States, Italy and Spain were the sources of the acute and convalescent COVID-19 samples. PBMCs, B-cell-depleted T cells, or T cells provided the cDNA or gDNA that made up the material.

In the authors' workflow: Cell counts per sample came from amplifying reference gene primers. Clones were sequenced by immunoSEQ multiplex PCR, and TCRdb holds only the in-frame ones, with some missing. The DNA gave D and trimming, while V, J and clone size come from that table. The data show roughly 320,000 clones, roughly 89% seen once. Recruited during active infection, patients (from Seattle) were subsequently followed longitudinally. V was clipped by 8 bases and J by 6 bases; unmatched bases: 12. Germline CDR1 reads SGDLS; CDR2 reads YYNGEE. CDR3 length: 14 amino acids. This clonotype was obtained from a woman aged 25 to 45 with COVID-19, enrolled during active disease. The sequenced sample consisted of peripheral blood. The J gene is TRBJ1-1, the V gene TRBV9, with TRBD1 matching 8 bases. The CDR3 region is CASGGQGGESEAFF. The CDR3 region has the DNA TGTGCCAGTGGCGGACAGGGAGGTGAATCTGAAGCTTTCTTT.